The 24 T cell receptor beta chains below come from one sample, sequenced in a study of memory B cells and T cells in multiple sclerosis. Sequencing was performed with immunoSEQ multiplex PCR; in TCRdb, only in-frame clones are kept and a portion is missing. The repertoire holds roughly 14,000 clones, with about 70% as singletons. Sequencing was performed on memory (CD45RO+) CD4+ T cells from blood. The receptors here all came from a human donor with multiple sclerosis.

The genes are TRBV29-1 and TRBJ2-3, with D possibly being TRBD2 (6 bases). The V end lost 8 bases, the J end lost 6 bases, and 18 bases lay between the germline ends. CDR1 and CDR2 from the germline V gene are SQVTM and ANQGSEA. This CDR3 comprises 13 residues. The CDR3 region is CSFDGAGGDTQYF. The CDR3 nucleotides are TGCAGCTTCGACGGAGCGGGTGGGGATACGCAGTATTTT.

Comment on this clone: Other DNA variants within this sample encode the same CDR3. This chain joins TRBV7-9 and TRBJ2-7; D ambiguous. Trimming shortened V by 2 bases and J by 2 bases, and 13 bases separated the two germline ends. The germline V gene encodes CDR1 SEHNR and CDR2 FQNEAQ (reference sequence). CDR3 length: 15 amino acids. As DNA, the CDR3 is TGTGCCAGCAGCTTATCTGGCTACAGCACCTACGAGCAGTACTTC. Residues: CASSLSGYSTYEQYF.

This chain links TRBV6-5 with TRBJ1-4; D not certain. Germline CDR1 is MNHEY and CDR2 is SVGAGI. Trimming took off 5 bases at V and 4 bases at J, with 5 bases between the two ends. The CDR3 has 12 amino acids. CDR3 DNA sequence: TGTGCCAGCAGTGAACATAATGAAAAACTGTTTTTT. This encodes CASSEHNEKLFF.

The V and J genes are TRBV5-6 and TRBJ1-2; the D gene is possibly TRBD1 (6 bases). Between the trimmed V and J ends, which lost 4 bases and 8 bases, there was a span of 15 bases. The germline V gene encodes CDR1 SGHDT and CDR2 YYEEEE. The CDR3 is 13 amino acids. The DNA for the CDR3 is TGTGCCAGCAGCCAGAATAGGGGGATGGGCTACACCTTC. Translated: CASSQNRGMGYTF.

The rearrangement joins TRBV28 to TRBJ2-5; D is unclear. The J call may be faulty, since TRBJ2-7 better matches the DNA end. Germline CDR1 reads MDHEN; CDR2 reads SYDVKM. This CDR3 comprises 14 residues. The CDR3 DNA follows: TGTGCCAGCAGTTTATCGGCTAGTCCGAACGAGCAGTACTTC. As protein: CASSLSASPNEQYF.

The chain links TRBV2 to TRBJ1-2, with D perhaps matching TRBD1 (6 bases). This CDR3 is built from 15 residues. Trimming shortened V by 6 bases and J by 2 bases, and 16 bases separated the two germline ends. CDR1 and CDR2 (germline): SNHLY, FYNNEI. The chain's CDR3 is CASRDIGQPNYGYTF. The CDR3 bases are TGTGCCAGCAGGGACATAGGACAGCCGAACTATGGCTACACCTTC.

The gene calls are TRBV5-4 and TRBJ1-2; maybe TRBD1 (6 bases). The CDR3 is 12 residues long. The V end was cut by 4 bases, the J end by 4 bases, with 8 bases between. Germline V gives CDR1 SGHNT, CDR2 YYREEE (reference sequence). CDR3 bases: TGTGCCAGCAGCATGACAGGCTATGGCTACACCTTC. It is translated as CASSMTGYGYTF.

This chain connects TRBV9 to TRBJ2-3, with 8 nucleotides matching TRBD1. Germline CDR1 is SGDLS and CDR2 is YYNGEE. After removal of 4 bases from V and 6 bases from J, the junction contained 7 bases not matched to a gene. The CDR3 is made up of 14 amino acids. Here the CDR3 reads CASSTRQGSDTQYF. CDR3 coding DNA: TGTGCCAGCAGCACCCGACAGGGGTCGGATACGCAGTATTTT.

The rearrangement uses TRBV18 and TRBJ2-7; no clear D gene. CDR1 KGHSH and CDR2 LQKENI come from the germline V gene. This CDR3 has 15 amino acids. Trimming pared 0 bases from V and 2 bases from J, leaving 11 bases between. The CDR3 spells CASSPPGQLTYEQYF. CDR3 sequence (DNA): TGTGCCAGCTCACCACCGGGCCAGCTCACCTACGAGCAGTACTTC. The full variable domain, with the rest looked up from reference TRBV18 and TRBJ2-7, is NAGVMQNPRHLVRRRGQEARLRCSPMKGHSHVYWYRQLPEEGLKFMVYLQKENIIDESGMPKERFSAEFPKEGPSILRIQQVVRGDSAAYFCASSPPGQLTYEQYFGPGTRLTVT.

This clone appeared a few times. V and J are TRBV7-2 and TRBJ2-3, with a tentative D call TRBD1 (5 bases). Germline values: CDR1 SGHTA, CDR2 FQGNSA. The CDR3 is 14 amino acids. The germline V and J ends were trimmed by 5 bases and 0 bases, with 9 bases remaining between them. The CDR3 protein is CASSSQGSTDTQYF. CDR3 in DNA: TGTGCCAGCAGCAGCCAGGGCAGCACAGATACGCAGTATTTT.

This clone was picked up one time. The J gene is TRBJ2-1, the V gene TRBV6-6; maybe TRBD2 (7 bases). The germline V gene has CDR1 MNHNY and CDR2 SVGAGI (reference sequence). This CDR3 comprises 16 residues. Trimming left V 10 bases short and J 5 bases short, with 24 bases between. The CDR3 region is CATGSPRGGGNNEQFF. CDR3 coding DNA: TGTGCCACCGGTTCCCCCCGCGGGGGCGGTAACAATGAGCAGTTCTTC.

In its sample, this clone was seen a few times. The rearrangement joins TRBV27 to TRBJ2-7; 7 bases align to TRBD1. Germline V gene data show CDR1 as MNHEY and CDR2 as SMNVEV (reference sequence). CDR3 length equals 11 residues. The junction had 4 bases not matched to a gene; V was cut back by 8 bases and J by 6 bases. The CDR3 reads CASHRGGEQYF. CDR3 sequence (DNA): TGTGCCAGCCACAGGGGCGGCGAGCAGTACTTC.

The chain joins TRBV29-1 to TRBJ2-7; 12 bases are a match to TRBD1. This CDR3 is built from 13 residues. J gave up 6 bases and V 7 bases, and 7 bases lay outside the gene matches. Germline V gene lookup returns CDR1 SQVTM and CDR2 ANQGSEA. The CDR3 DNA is TGCAGCGCCGGGACAGGGGGCGAGGGCGAGCAGTACTTC. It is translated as CSAGTGGEGEQYF.

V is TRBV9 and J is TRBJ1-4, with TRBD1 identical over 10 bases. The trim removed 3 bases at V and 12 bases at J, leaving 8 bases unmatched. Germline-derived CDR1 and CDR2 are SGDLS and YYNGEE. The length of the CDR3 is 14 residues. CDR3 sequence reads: CASSARQGAGELFF. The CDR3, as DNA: TGTGCCAGCAGCGCGCGACAGGGGGCCGGGGAACTGTTTTTT.

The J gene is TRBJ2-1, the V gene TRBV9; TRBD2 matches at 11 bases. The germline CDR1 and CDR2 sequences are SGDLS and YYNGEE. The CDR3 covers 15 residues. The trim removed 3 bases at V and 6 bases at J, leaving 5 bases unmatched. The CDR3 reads CASSEGLAAINEQFF. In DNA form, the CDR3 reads TGTGCCAGCAGCGAGGGACTAGCGGCTATCAATGAGCAGTTCTTC.

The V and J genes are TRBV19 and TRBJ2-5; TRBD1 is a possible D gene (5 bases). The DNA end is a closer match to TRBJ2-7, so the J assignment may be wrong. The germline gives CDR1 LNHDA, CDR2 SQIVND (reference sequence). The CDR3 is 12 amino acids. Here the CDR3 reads CATESQGYEQYF. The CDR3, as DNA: TGTGCCACCGAATCCCAGGGCTACGAGCAGTACTTC.

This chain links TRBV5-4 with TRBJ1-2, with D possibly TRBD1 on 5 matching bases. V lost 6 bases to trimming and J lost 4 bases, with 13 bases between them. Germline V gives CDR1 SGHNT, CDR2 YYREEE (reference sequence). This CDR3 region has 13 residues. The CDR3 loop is CASTRAGGYGYTF. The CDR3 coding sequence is TGTGCCAGCACCAGGGCGGGAGGCTATGGCTACACCTTC.

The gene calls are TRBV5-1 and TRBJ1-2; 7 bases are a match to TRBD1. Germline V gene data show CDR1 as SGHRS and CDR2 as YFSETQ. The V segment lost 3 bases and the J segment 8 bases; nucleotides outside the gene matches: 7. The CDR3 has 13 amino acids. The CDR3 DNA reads TGCGCCAGCAGCTCGACAGGGAAATACGGCTACACCTTC. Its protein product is CASSSTGKYGYTF.

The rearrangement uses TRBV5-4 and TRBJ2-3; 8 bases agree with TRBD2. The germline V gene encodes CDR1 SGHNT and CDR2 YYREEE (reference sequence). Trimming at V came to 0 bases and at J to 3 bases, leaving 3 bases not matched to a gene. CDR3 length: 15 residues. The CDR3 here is CASSLESGRTDTQYF. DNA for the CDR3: TGTGCCAGCAGCTTGGAGAGCGGGAGAACAGATACGCAGTATTTT.

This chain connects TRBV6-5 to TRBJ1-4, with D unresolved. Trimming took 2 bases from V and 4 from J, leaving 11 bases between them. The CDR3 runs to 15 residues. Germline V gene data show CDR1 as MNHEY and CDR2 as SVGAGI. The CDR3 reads CASSYGLEHNEKLFF. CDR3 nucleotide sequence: TGTGCCAGCAGTTACGGACTGGAACATAATGAAAAACTGTTTTTT.

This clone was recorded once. CDR3 DNA sequence: TGTGCTAGTGGTTTGGTACGTCTAGCGGGGGGATCTAACACCGGGGAGCTGTTTTTT. This sequence encodes CASGLVRLAGGSNTGELFF. The chain links TRBV12-5 to TRBJ2-2; 11 bases align to TRBD2. Germline V gives CDR1 LGHNT, CDR2 FRNRAP. With 0 bases clipped from V and 2 bases from J, the junction kept 8 bases outside the gene matches. The CDR3 extends over 19 amino acids.

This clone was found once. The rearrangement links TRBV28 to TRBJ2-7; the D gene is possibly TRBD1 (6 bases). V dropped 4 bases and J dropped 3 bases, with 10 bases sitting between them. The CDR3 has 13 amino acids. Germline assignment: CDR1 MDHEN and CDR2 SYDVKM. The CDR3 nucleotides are TGTGCCAGCAGTTCTTTGGACAGCTACGAGCAGTACTTC. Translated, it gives CASSSLDSYEQYF.

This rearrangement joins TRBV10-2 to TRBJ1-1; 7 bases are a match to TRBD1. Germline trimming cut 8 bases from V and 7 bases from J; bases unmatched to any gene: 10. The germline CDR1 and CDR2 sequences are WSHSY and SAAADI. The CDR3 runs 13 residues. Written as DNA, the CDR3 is TGCGCCAGCTTAGAGAACAGACAGGGTGAAGCTTTCTTT. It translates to CASLENRQGEAFF.

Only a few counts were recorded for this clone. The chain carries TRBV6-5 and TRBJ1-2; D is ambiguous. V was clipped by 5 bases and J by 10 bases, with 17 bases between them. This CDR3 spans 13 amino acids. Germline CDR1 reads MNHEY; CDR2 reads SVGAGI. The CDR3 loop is CASSEADFGTYTF. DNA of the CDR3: TGTGCCAGCAGTGAAGCAGACTTCGGCACCTACACCTTC.